Sequencing of this TCR beta chain was carried out in a study of spatial heterogeneity in lung cancer. Turning to the study itself: For the average unique TCR and UMI combination, more than nine occurrences appeared in raw reads. General observations from the study: The study found ubiquitous expanded tumor TCRs in blood more at resection than follow-up.

From the 5' RACE reads, TCRdb called clonotypes with MiXCR, one entry per CDR3 protein. Of 82,000 or so distinct CDR3 sequences in the sample, around an eighth were seen once. As to time point: sample taken at primary tumor resection. Material for sequencing was whole RNA from tumor, nontumor lung or frozen PBMC, left unsorted. Per germline, CDR1 LGHNT and CDR2 FRNRAP. The CDR3 consists of 13 residues. Comments on this clonotype: The target antigen is unknown. A junction boundary mismatches the germline segment, possibly from a read error.

This TCR came from a male donor with early-stage non-small cell lung cancer. Sequences were derived from PBMCs, sampled at surgery. The chain carries TRBV12-5 and TRBJ2-7, with D uncertain. In DNA, the CDR3 is TGTGCTAGTGGTTCCGACACATCCTACGAGCAGTGCTTC. It specifies CASGSDTSYEQCF.